A selection of T cell receptor beta chains follows, all from one sample in a study of cytomegalovirus exposure and HLA in healthy donors. The method was immunoSEQ multiplex PCR; TCRdb's version includes in-frame clones alone and lacks a portion of them. This table has 110,000 to 150,000 clones, around three quarters appearing once. What was sequenced was PBMCs. Source of these receptors: a woman aged 60-70 years in good health and CMV-seropositive. CDR3s leave out the opening cysteine and the closing phenylalanine or tryptophan.

V gene	CDR3 protein
TRBV18	ASSPTSGQETQY
TRBV5-8	ASRSGTGLQETQY
TRBV28	ASSSSERTVELGEQF
TRBV5-1	ASSLEGTRLWPY
TRBV18	ASSPTLEGGYT
TRBV5-1	ASSLSSGSYQETQY
TRBV5-1	ASSFTGGMNTEAF
TRBV4-1	ASSQGTAGNTEAF
TRBV15	ATSRGQGEGYT
TRBV14	ASSQVQGYGYT
TRBV5-1	ASSSGGDTTEAF
TRBV2	ASSAQDANYGYT